These T cell receptor beta chains were read from a single sample in a study of human T cells and chemical hapten exposure. MiXCR, run by TCRdb on the RACE reads, gives a single entry per CDR3 protein. The profile covers around 74,000 distinct CDR3 sequences, with about 31% appearing a single time and roughly 9.8% taken by the ten largest. Specimen: whole blood, collected in connection with sensitization to the hapten diphenylcyclopropenone (DPC). The receptors were sampled from a man in his forties with alopecia areata. Some clones in this sample may be carry-over from other donors' samples. The CDR3 runs from the conserved cysteine through the conserved F or W. A D gene is named only where the DNA matches it firmly. Rows give clone size only sometimes, using once, few, many, or a class for an expanded clone.

v_call	j_call	d_call	clone_size	cdr3_nt	cdr3_aa
TRBV10-3	TRBJ2-1	.	few	TGTGCCATCAGGGATGGGATTGGGGGCGATGAGCAGTTCTTC	CAIRDGIGGDEQFF
TRBV20-1	TRBJ1-4	.	few	TGCAGTGCCCCACCAAATCGACAAGCAAGGAAACTGTTTTTT	CSAPPNRQARKLFF
TRBV7-2	TRBJ2-3	.	few	TGTGCCAGCAGCTTAGTCGCCCGAGATACGCAGTATTTT	CASSLVARDTQYF
TRBV7-9	TRBJ1-1	.	.	TGTGCCAGCAGCTTAGGTCCCGTTCCTGAAGCTTTCTTT	CASSLGPVPEAFF
TRBV15	TRBJ1-5	.	few	TGTGCCACCAGCAGCTATACAGGCAATCAGCCCCAGCATTTT	CATSSYTGNQPQHF
TRBV6-2/TRBV6-3	TRBJ2-1	.	.	TGTGCCAGCATCCAGCGTGGCTCCTACAATGAGCAGTTCTTC	CASIQRGSYNEQFF
TRBV5-1	TRBJ2-1	.	many	TGCGCCAGCAGCCTTCGTCCTGAGCAGTTCTTC	CASSLRPEQFF
TRBV10-1	TRBJ2-7	.	.	TGCGCCAGCAGTCAGGACGTGTTCGAGCAGTACTTC	CASSQDVFEQYF
TRBV5-6	TRBJ2-1	.	.	TGTGCCAGCAGGCGGAGCCGGGCCCTCCACAATGAGCAGTTCTTC	CASRRSRALHNEQFF
TRBV20-1	TRBJ2-3	.	few	TGCAGTGCCCCGCCGGGACATGCTAGCACAGATACGCAGTATTTT	CSAPPGHASTDTQYF
TRBV20-1	TRBJ2-3	TRBD2	few	TGCAGTGCTAGAGAAGGGGCGGGAGGGCCCGGATCTGCAGATACGCAGTATTTT	CSAREGAGGPGSADTQYF
TRBV19	TRBJ2-7	TRBD1	few	TGTGCCAGTAGAGGACCAGGGGGCTTCGAGCAGTACTTC	CASRGPGGFEQYF
TRBV28	TRBJ2-7	TRBD2	few	TGTGCCAGCAGTTTATATTCTCTAGCGGGATTCCACGAGCAGTACTTC	CASSLYSLAGFHEQYF
TRBV12-3/TRBV12-4	TRBJ2-1	TRBD1	.	TGTGCCAGCAGAACCGCCGGGACAGGGTACAATGAGCAGTTCTTC	CASRTAGTGYNEQFF
TRBV20-1	TRBJ1-1	TRBD1	.	TGCAGTGCTAGAGGTGGAGGGGGCTTGAACACTGAAGCTTTCTTT	CSARGGGGLNTEAFF
TRBV7-2	TRBJ2-6	.	few	TGTGCCAGCAGCTTAGTCAGGGTCGTAGGTTCTGGGGCCAACGTCCTGACTTTC	CASSLVRVVGSGANVLTF
TRBV5-1	TRBJ1-4	.	.	TGCGCCAGCAGCTTGGAGGAGAGGGAAGAAAAACTGTTTTTT	CASSLEEREEKLFF
TRBV20-1	TRBJ2-3	.	.	TGCAGTGCTAGTTTTAGCGGAACTAGCACAGATACGCAGTATTTT	CSASFSGTSTDTQYF
TRBV20-1	TRBJ1-4	.	few	TGCAGTGCTTTCTACCCGGGACCCCAAGGACTGTTTTTT	CSAFYPGPQGLFF
TRBV5-1	TRBJ2-7	TRBD2	few	TGCGCCAGCAGCTTGGGGACTAGCGGGACCTACGAGCAGTACTTC	CASSLGTSGTYEQYF
TRBV11-2	TRBJ1-3	TRBD1	.	TGTGCCAGCAGCTCTTGGACAGGGGGGAGTGGAAACACCATATATTTT	CASSSWTGGSGNTIYF
TRBV7-2	TRBJ2-5	.	many	TGTGCCAGCAGCTTAGGGGGTCGAGAGACCCAGTACTTC	CASSLGGRETQYF
TRBV5-1	TRBJ2-1	.	many	TGCGCCAGCAGCCTATATCTCCAGGGGTACAATGAGCAGTTCTTC	CASSLYLQGYNEQFF
TRBV28	TRBJ2-1	TRBD2	once	TGTGCCAGCAGAACCGGACTAGCGGGAGGGCCAGGGCAGTTCTTC	CASRTGLAGGPGQFF
TRBV6-2/TRBV6-3	TRBJ2-1	.	.	TGTGCCAGCAGTCTAACTAGATACCAGCAGTTCTTC	CASSLTRYQQFF
TRBV20-1	TRBJ2-7	TRBD1	.	TGCAGTGCAGCTCGGTCCCAGGGGGTGGACGAGCAGTACTTC	CSAARSQGVDEQYF
TRBV16	TRBJ1-2	.	.	TGTGCCAGCAGCCAAAGTTTTAGGACTAACTATGGCTACACCTTC	CASSQSFRTNYGYTF
TRBV20-1	TRBJ2-7	TRBD2	few	TGCAGTGCTAGTAGCGGGATTGGGGAGCAGTACTTC	CSASSGIGEQYF